The table lists the clone carrying this T cell receptor beta chain with many counts. No antigen is known for it. Construction of TCR beta libraries was performed using quantitative 5'-RACE with molecular barcodes. MiXCR, applied by TCRdb to the 5' RACE reads, yields one record per CDR3 protein. This sample has some 130,000 distinct CDR3 sequences, with over 10% found just once. These data belong to a study of CD8 T cells in ankylosing spondylitis. Regarding the study as a whole: Apparently characteristic of ankylosing spondylitis blood was a TCR beta motif (about 8 highly homologous variants). Prior work had noted some motif variants in reactive arthritis blood and synovial fluid. Within matched ankylosing spondylitis synovial fluid, disease-linked clones were reportedly significantly enriched.

The germline CDR1 and CDR2 sequences are LGHDT and YNNKEL (reference sequence). V shed 1 base and J 2 bases; nucleotides not matched to a gene: 6. The CDR3 is 16 residues long. The chain recombines TRBV3-1 with TRBJ2-5; 8 nucleotides align to TRBD1. The sample consisted of blood, either unsorted or a sorted T cell fraction (not recorded which). The clonotype was recovered from a female donor with ankylosing spondylitis or in good health (not recorded which). CDR3 DNA sequence: TGTGCCAGCAGCCAAGTTAGGACAGGGCCTCAAGAGACCCAGTACTTC. Amino acid sequence: CASSQVRTGPQETQYF.